This T cell receptor (beta chain) was captured in a study of shared clonotypes between healthy human individuals. Terminally differentiated effector memory CD45RA+ cells were left out of the naive CD8 fraction, which was CD45RO-negative and positively selected for CCR7. Trimming cost V 0 bases and J 7 bases, with 7 bases left between them. Germline CDR1 SGHRS, CDR2 YFSETQ. The CDR3 sequence is 13 residues long. Assay used: immunoSEQ multiplex PCR; TCRdb lists only in-frame clones, some missing. The top ten hold about 1.6% of the sample, which has around 1,900,000 clones, roughly 93% seen once. Sequencing was performed on naive CD8+ T cells from PBMCs. The rearrangement uses TRBV5-1 and TRBJ2-2; no clear D gene. The source is a man aged 18 to 29 in good health. Some clones in this sample may be carry-over from other donors' samples. The CDR3, as DNA: TGCGCCAGCAGCTTGGTAGGGTTCGGGGAGCTGTTTTTT. Translation gives CASSLVGFGELFF. Together with reference TRBV5-1 and TRBJ2-2, the CDR3 gives the full variable domain: KAGVTQTPRYLIKTRGQQVTLSCSPISGHRSVSWYQQTPGQGLQFLFEYFSETQRNKGNFPGRFSGRQFSNSRSEMNVSTLELGDSALYLCASSLVGFGELFFGEGSRLTVL.